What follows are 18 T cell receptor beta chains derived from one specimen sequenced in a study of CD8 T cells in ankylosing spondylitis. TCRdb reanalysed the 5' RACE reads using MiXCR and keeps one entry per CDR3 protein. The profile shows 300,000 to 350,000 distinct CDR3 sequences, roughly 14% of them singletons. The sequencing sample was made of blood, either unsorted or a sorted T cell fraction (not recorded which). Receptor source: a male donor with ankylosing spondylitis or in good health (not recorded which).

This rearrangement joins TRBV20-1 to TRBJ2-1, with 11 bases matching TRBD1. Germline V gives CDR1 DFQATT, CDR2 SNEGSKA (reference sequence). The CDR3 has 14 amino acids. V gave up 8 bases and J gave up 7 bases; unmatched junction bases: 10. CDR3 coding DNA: TGCAGTCCCCTGGACAGGGGGCGCGGTAATGAGCAGTTCTTC. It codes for CSPLDRGRGNEQFF.

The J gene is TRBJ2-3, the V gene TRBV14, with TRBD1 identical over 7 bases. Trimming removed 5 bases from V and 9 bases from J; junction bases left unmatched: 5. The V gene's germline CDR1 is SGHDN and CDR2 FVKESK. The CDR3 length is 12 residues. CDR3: CASSALGQTQYF. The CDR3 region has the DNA TGTGCCAGCAGCGCTCTGGGACAGACGCAGTATTTT.

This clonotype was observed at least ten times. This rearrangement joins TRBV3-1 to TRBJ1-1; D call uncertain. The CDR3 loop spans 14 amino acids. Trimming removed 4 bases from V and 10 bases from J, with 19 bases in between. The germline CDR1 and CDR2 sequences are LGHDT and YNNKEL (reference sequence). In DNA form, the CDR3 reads TGTGCCAGCAGCCCCCGAACGGGTGGCTGGGGAGCTTTCTTT. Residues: CASSPRTGGWGAFF. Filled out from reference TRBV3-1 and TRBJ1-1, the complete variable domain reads DTAVSQTPKYLVTQMGNDKSIKCEQNLGHDTMYWYKQDSKKFLKIMFSYNNKELIINETVPNRFSPKSPDKAHLNLHINSLELGDSAVYFCASSPRTGGWGAFFGQGTRLTVV.

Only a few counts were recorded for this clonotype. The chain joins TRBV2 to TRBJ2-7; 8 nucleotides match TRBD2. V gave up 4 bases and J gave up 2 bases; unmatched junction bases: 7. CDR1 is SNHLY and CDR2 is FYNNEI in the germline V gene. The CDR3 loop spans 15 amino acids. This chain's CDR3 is CASSASSGEAYEQYF. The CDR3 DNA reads TGTGCCAGCAGTGCAAGTAGCGGGGAGGCCTACGAGCAGTACTTC.

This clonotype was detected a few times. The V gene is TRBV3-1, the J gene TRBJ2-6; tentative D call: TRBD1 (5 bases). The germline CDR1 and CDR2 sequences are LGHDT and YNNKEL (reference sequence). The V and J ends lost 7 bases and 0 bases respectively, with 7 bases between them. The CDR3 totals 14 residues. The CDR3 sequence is CASTQGSGANVLTF. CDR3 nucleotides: TGTGCCAGCACCCAGGGCTCTGGGGCCAACGTCCTGACTTTC.

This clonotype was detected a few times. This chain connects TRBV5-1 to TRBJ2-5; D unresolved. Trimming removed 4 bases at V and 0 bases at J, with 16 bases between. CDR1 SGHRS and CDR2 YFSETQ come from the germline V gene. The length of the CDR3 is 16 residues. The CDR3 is CASSTSPTSNQETQYF. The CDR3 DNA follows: TGCGCCAGCAGCACCTCCCCGACCTCGAACCAAGAGACCCAGTACTTC. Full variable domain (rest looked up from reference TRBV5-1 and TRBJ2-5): KAGVTQTPRYLIKTRGQQVTLSCSPISGHRSVSWYQQTPGQGLQFLFEYFSETQRNKGNFPGRFSGRQFSNSRSEMNVSTLELGDSALYLCASSTSPTSNQETQYFGPGTRLLVL.

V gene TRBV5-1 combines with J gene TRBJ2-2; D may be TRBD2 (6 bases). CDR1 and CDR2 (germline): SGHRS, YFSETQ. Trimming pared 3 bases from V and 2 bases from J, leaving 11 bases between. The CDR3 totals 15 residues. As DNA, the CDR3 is TGCGCCAGCAGCTCCTCTAGCGTAAACACCGGGGAGCTGTTTTTT. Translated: CASSSSSVNTGELFF.

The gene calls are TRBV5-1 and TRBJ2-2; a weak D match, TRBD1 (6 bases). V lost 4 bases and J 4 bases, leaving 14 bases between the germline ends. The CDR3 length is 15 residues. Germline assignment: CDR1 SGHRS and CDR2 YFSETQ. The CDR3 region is CASSPGPGATGELFF. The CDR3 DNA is TGCGCCAGCAGCCCAGGCCCAGGGGCCACCGGGGAGCTGTTTTTT.

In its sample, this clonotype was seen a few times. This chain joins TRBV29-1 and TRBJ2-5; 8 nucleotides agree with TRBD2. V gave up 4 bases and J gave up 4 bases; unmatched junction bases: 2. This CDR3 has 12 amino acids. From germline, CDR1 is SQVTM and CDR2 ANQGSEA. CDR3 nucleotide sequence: TGCAGCGTTGGGACTAGCAGAGAGACCCAGTACTTC. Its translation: CSVGTSRETQYF.

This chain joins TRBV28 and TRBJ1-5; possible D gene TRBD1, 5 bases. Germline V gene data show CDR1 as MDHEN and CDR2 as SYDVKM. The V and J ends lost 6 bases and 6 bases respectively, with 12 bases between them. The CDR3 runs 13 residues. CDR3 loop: CASRAPGSQPQHF. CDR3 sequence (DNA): TGTGCCAGCAGGGCTCCAGGGTCTCAGCCCCAGCATTTT.

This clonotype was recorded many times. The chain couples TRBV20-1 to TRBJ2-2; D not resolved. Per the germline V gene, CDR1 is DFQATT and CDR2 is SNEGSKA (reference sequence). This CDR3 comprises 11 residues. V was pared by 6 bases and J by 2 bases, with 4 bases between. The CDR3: CSATNTGELFF. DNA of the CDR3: TGCAGTGCCACAAACACCGGGGAGCTGTTTTTT.

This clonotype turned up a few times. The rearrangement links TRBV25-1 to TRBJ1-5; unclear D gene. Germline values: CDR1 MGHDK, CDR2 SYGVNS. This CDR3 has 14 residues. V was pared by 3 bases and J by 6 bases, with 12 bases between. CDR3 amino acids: CASSDGEQFQPQHF. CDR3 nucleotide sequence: TGTGCCAGCAGTGACGGTGAGCAGTTTCAGCCCCAGCATTTT.

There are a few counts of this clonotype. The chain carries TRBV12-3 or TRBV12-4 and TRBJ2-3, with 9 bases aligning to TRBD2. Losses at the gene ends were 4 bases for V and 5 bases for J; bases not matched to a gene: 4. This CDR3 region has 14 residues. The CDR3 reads CASSSGLARDTQYF. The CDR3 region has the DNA TGTGCCAGCAGTTCGGGACTAGCTCGAGATACGCAGTATTTT.

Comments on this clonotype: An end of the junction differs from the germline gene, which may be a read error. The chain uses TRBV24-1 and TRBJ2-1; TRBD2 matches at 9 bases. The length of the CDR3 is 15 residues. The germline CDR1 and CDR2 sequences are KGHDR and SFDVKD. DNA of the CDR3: TGTGCCACCAGTGATCCGACTAGCGGCTACAATCAGCAGTTCTTC. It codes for CATSDPTSGYNQQFF.

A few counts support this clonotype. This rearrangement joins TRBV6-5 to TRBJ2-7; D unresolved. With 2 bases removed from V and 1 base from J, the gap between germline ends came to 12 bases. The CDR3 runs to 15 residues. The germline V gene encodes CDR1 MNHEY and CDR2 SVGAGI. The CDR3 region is CASSYGTARSYEQYF. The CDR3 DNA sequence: TGTGCCAGCAGTTACGGTACAGCGCGATCCTACGAGCAGTACTTC.

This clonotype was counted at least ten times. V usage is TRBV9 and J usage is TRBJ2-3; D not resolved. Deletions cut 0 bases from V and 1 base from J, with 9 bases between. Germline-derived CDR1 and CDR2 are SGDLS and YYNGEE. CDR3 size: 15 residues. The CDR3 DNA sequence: TGTGCCAGCAGCGTAGGGGGAATACGCACAGATACGCAGTATTTT. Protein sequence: CASSVGGIRTDTQYF.

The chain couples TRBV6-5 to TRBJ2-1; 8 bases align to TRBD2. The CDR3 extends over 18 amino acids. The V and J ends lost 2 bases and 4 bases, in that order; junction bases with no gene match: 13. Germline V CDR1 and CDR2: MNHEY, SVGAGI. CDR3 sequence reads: CASSYRSSGMFKYNEQFF. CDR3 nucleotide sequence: TGTGCCAGCAGTTACCGGAGTAGCGGGATGTTTAAATACAATGAGCAGTTCTTC.

In DNA, the CDR3 is TGCGCCAGCAGAACCGGGACCAACGGCACAGATACGCAGTATTTT. Protein: CASRTGTNGTDTQYF. The J gene is TRBJ2-3, the V gene TRBV10-1; D may correspond to TRBD1 or TRBD2 (5 bases each). V dropped 6 bases and J dropped 1 base, with 14 bases sitting between them. The CDR3 loop spans 15 amino acids. From germline, CDR1 is WNHNN and CDR2 SYGVQD (reference sequence).